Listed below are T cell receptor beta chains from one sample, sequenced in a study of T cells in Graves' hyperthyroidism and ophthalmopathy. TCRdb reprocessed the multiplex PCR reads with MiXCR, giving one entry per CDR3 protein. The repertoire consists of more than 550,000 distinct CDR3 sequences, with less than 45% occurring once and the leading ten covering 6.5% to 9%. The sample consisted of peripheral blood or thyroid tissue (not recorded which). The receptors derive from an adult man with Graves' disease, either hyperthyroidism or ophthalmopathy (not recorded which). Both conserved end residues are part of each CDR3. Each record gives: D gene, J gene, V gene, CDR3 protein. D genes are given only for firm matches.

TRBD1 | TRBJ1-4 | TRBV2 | CASSSDRGPKLFF
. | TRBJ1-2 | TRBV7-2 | CASSLGRPGAGHNYGYTF
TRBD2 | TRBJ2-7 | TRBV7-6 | CASHGTSEREQYF
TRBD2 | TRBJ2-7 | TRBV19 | CASSARLAGNYEQYF
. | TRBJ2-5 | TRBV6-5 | CASSYFTGETQYF
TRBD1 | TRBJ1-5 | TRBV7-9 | CASSFGPGGQPQHF
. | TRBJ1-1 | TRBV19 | CASSTSRTSMNTEAFF
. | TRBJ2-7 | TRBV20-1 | CSARTVEQYF
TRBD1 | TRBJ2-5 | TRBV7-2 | CASSPTGAGGTQYF
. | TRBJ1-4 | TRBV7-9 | CASSLAMGQQLFF
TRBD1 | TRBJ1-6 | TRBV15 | CATSREGGQGNSPLHF
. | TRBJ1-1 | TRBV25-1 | CASSAPPSLGATEAFF
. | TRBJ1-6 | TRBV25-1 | CASRAGTKDSPLHF
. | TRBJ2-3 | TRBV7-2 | CASSLTRADTQYF
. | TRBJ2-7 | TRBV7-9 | CASSLGGGRPYEQYF
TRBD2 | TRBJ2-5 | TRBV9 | CASSVAPLERGGSETQYF
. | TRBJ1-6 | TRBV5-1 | CASSLEAEVYNSPLHF
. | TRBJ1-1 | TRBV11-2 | CASSSGLQPSRPF
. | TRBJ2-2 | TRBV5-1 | CASSLSQTRAGELFF
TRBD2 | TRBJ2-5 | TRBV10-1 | CASSTSGRPPRGETQYF
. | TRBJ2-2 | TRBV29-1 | CSVDPTGNTGELFF
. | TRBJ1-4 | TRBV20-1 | CSVAGKNEKLFF
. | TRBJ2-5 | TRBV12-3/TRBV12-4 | CASSFSLVQETQYF
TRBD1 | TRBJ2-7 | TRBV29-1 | CSVEGTGIYEQYF
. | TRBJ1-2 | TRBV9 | CASSGHPPSNYGYTF
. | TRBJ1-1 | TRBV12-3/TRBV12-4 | CASSRASTEAFF
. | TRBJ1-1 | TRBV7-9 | CASTFREGTEAFF
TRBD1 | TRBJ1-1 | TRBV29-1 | CSVPAPTAGTGDTKTFF
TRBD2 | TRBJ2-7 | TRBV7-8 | CASSLAQGLASDEQYF
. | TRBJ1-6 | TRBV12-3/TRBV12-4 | CASSLAGTSSPLHF
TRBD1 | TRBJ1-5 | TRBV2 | CASSGPDRNSNQPQHF
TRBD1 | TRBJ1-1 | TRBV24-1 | CATSDSDRGTEAFF
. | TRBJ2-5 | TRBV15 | CATSREGLEETQYF
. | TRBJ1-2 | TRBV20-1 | CSARQRTNYGYTF
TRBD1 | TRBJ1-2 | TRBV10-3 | CASSAARQGAGGYTF
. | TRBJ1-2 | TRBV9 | CASSVDGTPLSSGYTF
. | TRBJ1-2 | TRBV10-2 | CASSDRGTGYTF
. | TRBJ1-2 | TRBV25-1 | CASSEQGYNGYTF
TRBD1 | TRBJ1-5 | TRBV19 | CASSDPLAGGSQPQHF
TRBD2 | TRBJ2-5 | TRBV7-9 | CASSFGLAGSGETQYF
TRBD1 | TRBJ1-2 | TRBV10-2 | CASSSDRGLGYTF
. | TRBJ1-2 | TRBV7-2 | CASSLSSAGTGYTF
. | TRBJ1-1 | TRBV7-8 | CASSLEPAMNTEAFF
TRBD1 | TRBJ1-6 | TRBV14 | CASSPRQGRNSPLHF
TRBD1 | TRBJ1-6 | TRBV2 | CASSLNRGRNSPPHF
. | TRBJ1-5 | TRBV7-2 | CASSLSPGSNQPQHF